Below, one TCR beta chain is given with its context. This CDR3 has 13 residues. V dropped 2 bases and J dropped 4 bases, with 9 bases sitting between them. Germline assignment: CDR1 SGHDT and CDR2 YYEEEE. Generated by immunoSEQ multiplex PCR, the TCRdb table keeps only in-frame clones and is missing some. Of approximately 30,000 clones listed, roughly 91% are singletons. The data belong to a study of T cell changes during pregnancy in multiple sclerosis. Sequencing used CD4+ T cells from peripheral blood mononuclear cells, obtained after pregnancy. The receptor comes from a female donor with multiple sclerosis, enrolled in a pregnancy study. The chain has TRBV5-6 and TRBJ1-1, with a tentative D call TRBD1 (5 bases). CDR3 residues: CASSLGAPTEAFF. As DNA, the CDR3 is TGTGCCAGCAGCTTAGGGGCTCCCACTGAAGCTTTCTTT.